This TCR beta chain was retrieved from a study of cytomegalovirus exposure and HLA in healthy donors. Study conclusions and caveats: Specificity of three CMV-associated chains for CMV antigens was verified in vitro.

Points on this clone: What it recognizes is unknown.

The PCR was carried out with 60 Vbeta primers and 13 Jbeta primers. Clones were sequenced by immunoSEQ multiplex PCR, and TCRdb holds only the in-frame ones, with some missing. This table holds 150,000 to 200,000 clones, 65% to 85% found once. This receptor was obtained from a woman aged 35 to 49 in good health and CMV-seropositive. Input material: PBMCs.

The CDR3 loop reads CASSSAGALYEQYF. Written as DNA, the CDR3 is TGTGCCAGTAGCTCGGCAGGGGCTCTTTACGAGCAGTACTTC. V gene TRBV19 combines with J gene TRBJ2-7; possible D gene TRBD1, 6 bases. Germline values: CDR1 LNHDA, CDR2 SQIVND (reference sequence). V dropped 6 bases and J dropped 4 bases, with 16 bases sitting between them. The CDR3 runs to 14 residues.